This T cell receptor beta chain derives from a study of identical twins. Whole-study results and caveats: Modeled out-of-frame TCR alpha sharing in monozygotic twins fell below observed levels. Zero-insertion analyses might be partly confounded by invariant T cells like MAIT and iNKT.

There are a few counts of this clonotype. The antigen remains unidentified. The V segment lost 2 bases and the J segment 6 bases; nucleotides outside the gene matches: 4. Per germline, CDR1 KGHSH and CDR2 LQKENI. The CDR3 is made up of 13 amino acids. Template switching added a universal primer binding site, and final cDNA carried unique molecular identifiers. TCRdb reanalysed the 5' RACE reads using MiXCR and keeps one entry per CDR3 protein. The sample holds around 480,000 distinct CDR3 sequences, 13% to 15% seen once. The same specimen was also included in a second study, on yellow fever vaccine responses in identical twins.

The sample taken for sequencing was CD4+ T cells sorted from blood. The TCR sequence derives from a young woman in good health. V is TRBV18 and J is TRBJ2-7; 7 nucleotides line up with TRBD2. The DNA for the CDR3 is TGTGCCAGCTCACCATTCCGGGGGGTCGAGCAGTACTTC. Translated: CASSPFRGVEQYF.